The clone carrying this T cell receptor beta chain has a single count. The sample has other DNA sequences that encode this CDR3 too. The data belong to a study of blood T cell repertoires in COVID-19. Study context: In each case, the material was cDNA or gDNA derived from T cells, B-cell-depleted T cells, or PBMCs.

Original handling: By means of reference gene primer amplification, nucleated cell counts were estimated. Measured with immunoSEQ multiplex PCR; TCRdb has only the in-frame clones, and not every one. The V and J calls and clone size were taken over from that table, and D and trimming were inferred from the DNA. Among just over 300,000 clones listed, around 84% were seen once. This CDR3 has 11 amino acids. Germline lookup yields CDR1 KGHSH and CDR2 LQKENI. V was clipped by 5 bases and J by 2 bases, with 3 bases between them. The sequenced material came from PBMCs or T cells enriched from blood (not recorded which). The J gene is TRBJ2-5, the V gene TRBV18, with D uncertain. The TCR comes from a man aged 25 to 45 who had recovered from COVID-19. The CDR3 is CASSSQETQYF. The CDR3 DNA reads as TGTGCCAGCTCATCGCAAGAGACCCAGTACTTC.